Below, 24 T cell receptor beta chains from the same sample are listed, as sequenced in a study of cytomegalovirus exposure and HLA in healthy donors. Vbeta (60) and Jbeta (13) primers were used in the PCR. TCRdb keeps only in-frame clones here, not all; method: immunoSEQ multiplex PCR. The data contain around 93,000 clones, approximately 69% of them singletons. The sequenced sample consisted of PBMCs. All receptors derive from a boy younger than 18 in good health and CMV-seropositive.

This clone has only a few counts. The rearrangement uses TRBV19 and TRBJ1-5; TRBD1 matches at 10 bases. The CDR3 spans 15 residues. Germline V gene sequence: CDR1 LNHDA, CDR2 SQIVND (reference sequence). The V segment lost 5 bases and the J segment 6 bases; nucleotides outside the gene matches: 7. CDR3 nucleotide sequence: TGTGCCAGTAGTCTCTCGGACAGGGGGTTTCAGCCCCAGCATTTT. Its translation is CASSLSDRGFQPQHF.

This rearrangement joins TRBV2 to TRBJ1-1; TRBD1 aligns across 10 bases. Germline V gives CDR1 SNHLY, CDR2 FYNNEI. V lost 5 bases to trimming and J lost 10 bases; unmatched junction nucleotides: 4. The CDR3 is 12 residues long. The CDR3 coding sequence is TGTGCCAGCAGTCTAGACAGGGGGCGAGCTTTCTTT. Translated, it gives CASSLDRGRAFF.

The chain joins TRBV25-1 to TRBJ2-5; 7 positions match TRBD1. TRBJ2-7 explains the end of the DNA better; the J call may be wrong. The CDR3 runs 15 residues. The germline CDR1 and CDR2 sequences are MGHDK and SYGVNS. The CDR3 is CASSEYIRQGDEQYF. In DNA, the CDR3 is TGTGCCAGCAGTGAATATATTCGTCAGGGGGACGAGCAGTACTTC.

This chain links TRBV30 with TRBJ1-2, with unresolved D. V was shortened by 3 bases and J by 4 bases, with 18 bases between the two germline ends. Germline CDR1 is GTSNPN and CDR2 is SVGIG (reference sequence). CDR3 length: 15 residues. CDR3 in amino acids: CAWSGPPRNTYGYTF. The CDR3 bases are TGTGCCTGGAGCGGCCCTCCCAGGAACACCTATGGCTACACCTTC. Full variable domain (outside the CDR3, taken from reference TRBV30 and TRBJ1-2): SQTIHQWPATLVQPVGSPLSLECTVEGTSNPNLYWYRQAAGRGLQLLFYSVGIGQISSEVPQNLSASRPQDRQFILSSKKLLLSDSGFYLCAWSGPPRNTYGYTFGSGTRLTVV.

The rearrangement uses TRBV7-9 and TRBJ2-1, with 7 bases that match TRBD2. V shed 7 bases, J shed 0 bases, and the junction held 3 bases outside the gene matches. Germline V gene sequence: CDR1 SEHNR, CDR2 FQNEAQ (reference sequence). CDR3 size: 14 residues. CDR3 loop: CASTRTSSYNEQFF. The CDR3 coding sequence is TGTGCCAGCACCAGGACTAGCTCCTACAATGAGCAGTTCTTC.

This chain links TRBV19 with TRBJ1-2; D gene uncertain. The CDR3 is 17 residues long. Trimming pared 5 bases from V and 0 bases from J, leaving 19 bases between. Germline V gene sequence: CDR1 LNHDA, CDR2 SQIVND (reference sequence). The CDR3 DNA sequence: TGTGCCAGTAGTCCGAGGGCCTCACGGGTTCCTAACTATGGCTACACCTTC. Encoded protein: CASSPRASRVPNYGYTF. Drawing the rest from reference TRBV19 and TRBJ1-2, the complete variable domain is DGGITQSPKYLFRKEGQNVTLSCEQNLNHDAMYWYRQDPGQGLRLIYYSQIVNDFQKGDIAEGYSVSREKKESFPLTVTSAQKNPTAFYLCASSPRASRVPNYGYTFGSGTRLTVV.

The V gene is TRBV19, the J gene TRBJ1-2; 7 bases are shared with TRBD1. The germline V gene has CDR1 LNHDA and CDR2 SQIVND (reference sequence). With V trimmed by 3 bases and J by 1 base, 2 bases remained unmatched. The CDR3 totals 14 residues. The CDR3 DNA is TGTGCCAGTAGTATGGGACAGATTAACTATGGCTACACCTTC. Its translation: CASSMGQINYGYTF.

V gene TRBV4-1 combines with J gene TRBJ1-6; no clear D gene. The CDR3 loop spans 14 amino acids. Trimming cost V 3 bases and J 8 bases, with 11 bases left between them. Germline assignment: CDR1 MGHRA and CDR2 YSYEKL. The DNA for the CDR3 is TGCGCCAGCAGCCATCTTAACTCCCATTCACCCCTCCACTTT. Residues: CASSHLNSHSPLHF.

The CDR3 here is CATSARSWEGYTF. The CDR3 coding sequence is TGTGCCACCAGCGCACGTTCATGGGAGGGCTACACCTTC. The V call is TRBV15, the J call TRBJ1-2; D uncertain. Trimming cost V 5 bases and J 8 bases, with 15 bases left between them. This CDR3 is built from 13 residues. The germline V gene has CDR1 LNHNV and CDR2 YYDKDF (reference sequence).

The rearrangement uses TRBV7-2 and TRBJ1-2, with TRBD1 as a possible D gene (5 bases). The CDR3 length is 12 residues. Trimming cost V 6 bases and J 4 bases, with 9 bases left between them. Germline V gives CDR1 SGHTA, CDR2 FQGNSA. CDR3 DNA sequence: TGTGCCAGCAGTTCCGACAGCTATGGCTACACCTTC. It encodes CASSSDSYGYTF.

This chain connects TRBV5-1 to TRBJ2-7; the D gene is possibly TRBD1 (5 bases). Looked up from germline, CDR1 is SGHRS and CDR2 is YFSETQ. V lost 5 bases and J lost 2, with 11 bases in between. CDR3 length equals 13 residues. CDR3 DNA sequence: TGCGCCAGCAGGGAGACAGCTACCTACGAGCAGTACTTC. The encoded protein is CASRETATYEQYF.

The chain uses TRBV6-5 and TRBJ2-7; 9 nucleotides match TRBD1. The CDR3 runs to 14 residues. Germline V lookup: CDR1 MNHEY, CDR2 SVGAGI. Trimming took 7 bases from V and 2 from J; bases not matched to a gene: 6. CDR3 DNA: TGTGCCAGCACCGGTCGACAGGGGGCCTACGAGCAGTACTTC. Translated: CASTGRQGAYEQYF.

V and J are TRBV27 and TRBJ1-6; TRBD1 is a possible D gene (6 bases). Between the trimmed V and J ends, which lost 5 bases and 9 bases, there was a span of 14 bases. The germline gives CDR1 MNHEY, CDR2 SMNVEV (reference sequence). The CDR3 is 14 residues long. CDR3 protein: CASSTETGSSPLHF. The CDR3 nucleotides are TGTGCCAGCAGTACCGAGACAGGCAGTTCACCCCTCCACTTT.

Only one count was recorded for this clone. The chain links TRBV5-6 to TRBJ2-4; D gene unclear. Germline values: CDR1 SGHDT, CDR2 YYEEEE. CDR3 length: 11 amino acids. The germline V and J ends were trimmed by 4 bases and 4 bases, with 3 bases remaining between them. CDR3 in amino acids: CASSLKNIQYF. In DNA form, the CDR3 reads TGTGCCAGCAGCCTTAAAAACATTCAGTACTTC.

In DNA, the CDR3 is TGTGCCAGTAGTTGGGACAGGGGTTCCAATGAGCAGTTCTTC. Translating it yields CASSWDRGSNEQFF. This chain uses TRBV19 with TRBJ2-1; the match to TRBD1 covers 10 bases. Looked up from germline, CDR1 is LNHDA and CDR2 is SQIVND (reference sequence). V gave up 5 bases and J gave up 6 bases; unmatched junction bases: 4. CDR3 length: 14 residues.

This chain uses TRBV11-2 with TRBJ2-2, with D possibly TRBD2 on 6 matching bases. The germline gives CDR1 SGHAT, CDR2 FQNNGV. The length of the CDR3 is 15 residues. V shed 3 bases and J shed 3 bases, with 11 bases lying between them. The CDR3 DNA is TGTGCCAGCAGCTTTGCGGGGAAGGACACCGGGGAGCTGTTTTTT. Protein sequence: CASSFAGKDTGELFF.

The V gene is TRBV6-5, the J gene TRBJ2-7; D gene unclear. The germline gives CDR1 MNHEY, CDR2 SVGAGI. CDR3 length equals 14 residues. V gave up 0 bases and J gave up 2 bases, with 8 bases separating them. CDR3: CASSYSRVAYEQYF. The CDR3 nucleotides read TGTGCCAGCAGTTACTCTCGGGTCGCCTACGAGCAGTACTTC.

The J gene is TRBJ2-5, the V gene TRBV7-2; TRBD2 agrees at 14 bases. The germline V gene encodes CDR1 SGHTA and CDR2 FQGNSA. The CDR3 length is 16 residues. The V gene end was trimmed by 5 bases and the J gene end by 5 bases; junction bases not matched to a gene: 7. CDR3 nucleotides: TGTGCCAGCAGCCGAGGGACTAGCGGGAGAGGGGAGACCCAGTACTTC. This codes for CASSRGTSGRGETQYF.

The chain links TRBV5-1 to TRBJ1-1; D is unclear. The CDR3 runs 14 residues. Per germline, CDR1 SGHRS and CDR2 YFSETQ. V lost 3 bases and J lost 3, with 12 bases in between. CDR3 coding DNA: TGCGCCAGCAGCTCTGGTCTCTATGACACTGAAGCTTTCTTT. It encodes CASSSGLYDTEAFF.

This clone was seen a handful of times. For the CDR3, the DNA is TGCAGCGTAAGAGGACAGGGGGGCACCTACGAGCAGTACTTC. Translation gives CSVRGQGGTYEQYF. J is TRBJ2-7 and V is TRBV29-1, with TRBD1 matching over 10 bases. Germline trimming cut 6 bases from V and 2 bases from J; bases unmatched to any gene: 7. The germline CDR1 and CDR2 sequences are SQVTM and ANQGSEA. The CDR3 contains 14 residues.

This clone was recorded once. The chain couples TRBV4-1 to TRBJ2-7; 8 bases match TRBD1. Germline values: CDR1 MGHRA, CDR2 YSYEKL. Germline trimming cut 3 bases from V and 5 bases from J; bases unmatched to any gene: 6. This CDR3 has 14 residues. Written as DNA, the CDR3 is TGCGCCAGCAGCCAGAACAGGGGGGACCACGAGCAGTACTTC. Translation gives CASSQNRGDHEQYF.

The rearrangement uses TRBV19 and TRBJ1-4; perhaps TRBD1 as D (6 bases). V shed 7 bases and J shed 11 bases, with 26 bases lying between them. The CDR3 has 16 residues. CDR1 and CDR2 from the germline V gene are LNHDA and SQIVND (reference sequence). The CDR3 reads CASTIPLGGRPRKLFF. The CDR3 nucleotides are TGTGCCAGTACCATTCCATTAGGGGGACGGCCTAGGAAACTGTTTTTT.

The chain is built from TRBV7-8 and TRBJ1-4; TRBD1 agrees at 9 bases. This CDR3 contains 15 residues. CDR1 and CDR2 from the germline V gene are SGHVS and FQNEAQ. V was clipped by 5 bases and J by 5 bases; unmatched bases: 6. Here the CDR3 DNA reads TGTGCCAGCAGCGCCCGACAGGGGGGGAATGAAAAACTGTTTTTT. Protein product: CASSARQGGNEKLFF.

V usage is TRBV19 and J usage is TRBJ1-3, with D perhaps matching TRBD1 (6 bases). Per the germline V gene, CDR1 is LNHDA and CDR2 is SQIVND (reference sequence). Trimming took off 4 bases at V and 0 bases at J, with 16 bases between the two ends. The CDR3 consists of 17 residues. The CDR3 DNA follows: TGTGCCAGTAGTACGAAGGACAGCTTTAGCTCTGGAAACACCATATATTTT. Translating it yields CASSTKDSFSSGNTIYF.